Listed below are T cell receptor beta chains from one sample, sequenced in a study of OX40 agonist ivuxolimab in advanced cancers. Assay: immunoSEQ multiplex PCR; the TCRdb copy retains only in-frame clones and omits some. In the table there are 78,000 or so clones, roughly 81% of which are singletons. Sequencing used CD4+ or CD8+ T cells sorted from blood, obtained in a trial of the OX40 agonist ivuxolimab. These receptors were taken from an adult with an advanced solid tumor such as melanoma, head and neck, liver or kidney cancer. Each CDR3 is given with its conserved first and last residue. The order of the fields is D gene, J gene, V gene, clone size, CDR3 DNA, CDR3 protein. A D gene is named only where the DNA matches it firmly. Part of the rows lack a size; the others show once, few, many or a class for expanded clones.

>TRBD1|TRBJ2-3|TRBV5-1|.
TGCGCCGGCAGACAGGGGACGAGCACAGATACGCAGTATTTT
CAGRQGTSTDTQYF
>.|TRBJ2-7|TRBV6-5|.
TGTGCCAGCAGCCGCTTCCTCTACGAGCAGTACTTC
CASSRFLYEQYF
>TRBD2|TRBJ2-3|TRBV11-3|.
TGTGCCAGCAGTCTAGCGGCTAGCACAGATACGCAGTATTTT
CASSLAASTDTQYF
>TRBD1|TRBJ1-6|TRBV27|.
TGTGCCAGCACCGCGACAGGGTTCGGTTCACCCCTCCACTTT
CASTATGFGSPLHF
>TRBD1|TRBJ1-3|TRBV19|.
TGTGCCAGTACCACCTCAGGGGGGCCTGGAAACACCATATATTTT
CASTTSGGPGNTIYF
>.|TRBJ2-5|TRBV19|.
TGTGCCAGTAGTATAGATCTAGGGGGGAGAGAGACCCAGTACTTC
CASSIDLGGRETQYF
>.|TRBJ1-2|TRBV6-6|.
TGTGCCAGCAGGACGGTTACAGTGGACTATGGCTACACCTTC
CASRTVTVDYGYTF
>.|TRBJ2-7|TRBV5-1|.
TGCGCCAGCAGCTTGGTCCCAGGGCAATCCGAGCAGTACTTC
CASSLVPGQSEQYF
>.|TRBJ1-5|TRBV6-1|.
TGTGCCAGCAGGCGGGACCCAAGCAATCAGCCCCAGCATTTT
CASRRDPSNQPQHF
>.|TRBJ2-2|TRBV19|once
TGTGCCAGTAGTCGGACCGAACTCACCGGGGAGCTGTTTTTT
CASSRTELTGELFF
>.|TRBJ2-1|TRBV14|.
TGTGCCAGCAGCCACGGCGGACTGAGCTCCTACAATGAGCAGTTCTTC
CASSHGGLSSYNEQFF
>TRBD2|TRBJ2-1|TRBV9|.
TGTGCCAGCAGCGCGAGCGGGAGTACCTACAATGAGCAGTTCTTC
CASSASGSTYNEQFF
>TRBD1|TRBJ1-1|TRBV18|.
TGTGCCAGCTCACCCGGGACAGGGGAGATTATTGAAGCTTTCTTT
CASSPGTGEIIEAFF
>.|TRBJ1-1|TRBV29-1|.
TGCAGCGTTTCCTTGGCACGGGGGGAAGCTTTCTTT
CSVSLARGEAFF
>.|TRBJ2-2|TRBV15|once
TGTGCCACCAGCAGGACTAGAAACACCGGGGAGCTGTTTTTT
CATSRTRNTGELFF
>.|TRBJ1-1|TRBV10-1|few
TGCGCCAGCAGTGAGCCAACAGGGTATGGAGCTTTCTTT
CASSEPTGYGAFF
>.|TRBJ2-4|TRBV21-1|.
TGTGCCAGCAGGGGAGAGGGGGGCAGGACTGCCAAAAACATTCAGTACTTC
CASRGEGGRTAKNIQYF
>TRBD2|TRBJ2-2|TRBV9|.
TGTGCCAGCAGCGTATATAGCGGGAGGGGCACCGGGGAGCTGTTTTTT
CASSVYSGRGTGELFF
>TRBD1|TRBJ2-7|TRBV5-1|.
TGCGCCAGCAGCTTGGTACAGGGGGCCTTCTCCTACGAGCAGTACTTC
CASSLVQGAFSYEQYF
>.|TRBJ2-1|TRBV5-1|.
TGCGCCAGCAGCCAAGGACTCGACAATGAGCAGTTCTTC
CASSQGLDNEQFF
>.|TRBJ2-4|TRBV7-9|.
TGTGCCAGCAGCGATGACATTCAGTACTTC
CASSDDIQYF
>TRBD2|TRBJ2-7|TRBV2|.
TGTGCCAGCAGTGGGCTGACTAGCGCCTACGAGCAGTACTTC
CASSGLTSAYEQYF
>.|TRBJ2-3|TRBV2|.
TGTGCCAGCAGGCTAGGCACAGATACGCAGTATTTT
CASRLGTDTQYF
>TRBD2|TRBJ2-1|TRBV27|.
TGTGCCAGCAGTTTCCGGAGACTAGCTTACAATGAGCAGTTCTTC
CASSFRRLAYNEQFF
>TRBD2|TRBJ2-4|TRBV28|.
TGTGCCAGCAGCCCAGCGGGAGGGCCGAGTGTGTCCAAAAACATTCAGTACTTC
CASSPAGGPSVSKNIQYF
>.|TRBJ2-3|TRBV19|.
TGTGCCAGTAGTGGCCTAGCGCCTAGCACAGATACGCAGTATTTT
CASSGLAPSTDTQYF
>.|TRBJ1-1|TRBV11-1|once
TGTGCCAGCAGCTTAGTATCCAGGCCACTCCTCACTGAAGCTTTCTTT
CASSLVSRPLLTEAFF
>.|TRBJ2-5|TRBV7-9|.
TGTGCCAGCAGCTTTGGTGGGGAGACCCAGTACTTC
CASSFGGETQYF
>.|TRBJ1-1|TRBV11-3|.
TGTGCCAGCAGCCTCACGGGGATTTCTGAAGCTTTCTTT
CASSLTGISEAFF
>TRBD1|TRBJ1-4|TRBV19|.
TGTGCCAGTCGGGACAGGGGACCTGAAAAACTGTTTTTT
CASRDRGPEKLFF
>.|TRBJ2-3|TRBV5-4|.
TGTGCCAGCAGCTTGGTTCTGACCACAGATACGCAGTATTTT
CASSLVLTTDTQYF
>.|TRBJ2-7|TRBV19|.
TGTGCCAGTAGTCTGCAGAGCAGCTCCTACGAGCAGTACTTC
CASSLQSSSYEQYF
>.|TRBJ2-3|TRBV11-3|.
TGTGCCAGCAGCCCCCGGGACACAGATACGCAGTATTTT
CASSPRDTDTQYF
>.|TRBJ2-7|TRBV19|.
TGTGCCAGTAGGGCGGAAGCCCCCTACGAGCAGTACTTC
CASRAEAPYEQYF
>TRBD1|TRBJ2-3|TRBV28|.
TGTGCCAGCAGTCCGACCGGGACAGGTCGCACAGATACGCAGTATTTT
CASSPTGTGRTDTQYF
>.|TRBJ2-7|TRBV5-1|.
TGCGCCAGCAGCCGCTCCGGGACCGACGGTAGCGAGCAGTACTTC
CASSRSGTDGSEQYF
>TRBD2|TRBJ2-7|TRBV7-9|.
TGTGCCAGCAGCCGTATGGGCACTAGCGGGAGAAACGAGCAGTACTTC
CASSRMGTSGRNEQYF
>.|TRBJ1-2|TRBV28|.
TGTGCCAGCAGTCTACTCTCCGCCGGACTCCGCAGGAACTATGGCTACACCTTC
CASSLLSAGLRRNYGYTF
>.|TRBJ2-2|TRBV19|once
TGTGCCAGTAGTATAGCCCCACCCTCGGTTACCGGGCCAAACACCGGGGAGCTGTTTTTT
CASSIAPPSVTGPNTGELFF
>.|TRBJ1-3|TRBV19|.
TGTGCCAGTAGTATAGATCAGGCAGGGCCCTCTGGAAACACCATATATTTT
CASSIDQAGPSGNTIYF
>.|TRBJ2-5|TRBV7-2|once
TGTGCCAGCAGCTTTCAGGGTCGAGAGACCCAGTACTTC
CASSFQGRETQYF
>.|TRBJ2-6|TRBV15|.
TGTGCCACCAGCAGAGATATTGGGGCTGGGGCCAACGTCCTGACTTTC
CATSRDIGAGANVLTF
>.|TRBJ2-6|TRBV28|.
TGTGCCAGCAGTGGGGGGGCGGCGGGGGCCAACGTCCTGACTTTC
CASSGGAAGANVLTF
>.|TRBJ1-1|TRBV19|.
TGTGCCAGTAGTAGGGGGGGCCAGAACACTGAAGCTTTCTTT
CASSRGGQNTEAFF
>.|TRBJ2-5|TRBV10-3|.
TGTGCCAGCGCGATCGAACCCCGAGGGGTTAATTTAGAGACCCAGTACTTC
CASAIEPRGVNLETQYF
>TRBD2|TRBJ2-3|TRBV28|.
TGTGCCAGCCCGATATGCCTAGCGGGGAACACAGATACGCAGTATTTT
CASPICLAGNTDTQYF
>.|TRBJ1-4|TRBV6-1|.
TGTGCCAGCAGTGTAGGCGCCGGGGAAAAACTGTTTTTT
CASSVGAGEKLFF
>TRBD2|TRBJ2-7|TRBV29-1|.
TGCAGCGTTTCTAGCGGGAACCCATCCGAGCAGTACTTC
CSVSSGNPSEQYF
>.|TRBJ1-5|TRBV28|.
TGTGCCAGCACAGACAATGTGGGCTGGAATCAGCCCCAGCATTTT
CASTDNVGWNQPQHF
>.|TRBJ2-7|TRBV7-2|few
TGTGCCACCGGCCGGGCTGGCCCCTACGAGCAGTACTTC
CATGRAGPYEQYF
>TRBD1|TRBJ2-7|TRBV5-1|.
TGCGCCAGCAGCTTGGGCCAACAGGGGGAGCAGTACTTC
CASSLGQQGEQYF
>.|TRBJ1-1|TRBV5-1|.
TGCGCCAGCAGCTTGTACGTGGGAGGGGACACTGAAGCTTTCTTT
CASSLYVGGDTEAFF
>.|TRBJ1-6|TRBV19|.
TGTGCCAGTAGTTTTGCAGGGGATAATTCACCCCTCCACTTT
CASSFAGDNSPLHF
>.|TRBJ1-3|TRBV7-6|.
TGTGCCAGCAGCTTAGTGACAACAGGGCTGGGAAACACCATATATTTT
CASSLVTTGLGNTIYF
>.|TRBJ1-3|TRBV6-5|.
TGTGCCAGCAGTTGGGGTCCCTTAATCTCTGGAAACACCATATATTTT
CASSWGPLISGNTIYF
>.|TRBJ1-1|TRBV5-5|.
TGTGCCAGCAGCCATTGGGGGGCCGCCGAGGCTTTCTTT
CASSHWGAAEAFF
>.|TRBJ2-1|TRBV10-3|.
TGTGCCATCAGTGAGTCGTCGGGGAGGGGGCGGAATGAGCAGTTCTTC
CAISESSGRGRNEQFF